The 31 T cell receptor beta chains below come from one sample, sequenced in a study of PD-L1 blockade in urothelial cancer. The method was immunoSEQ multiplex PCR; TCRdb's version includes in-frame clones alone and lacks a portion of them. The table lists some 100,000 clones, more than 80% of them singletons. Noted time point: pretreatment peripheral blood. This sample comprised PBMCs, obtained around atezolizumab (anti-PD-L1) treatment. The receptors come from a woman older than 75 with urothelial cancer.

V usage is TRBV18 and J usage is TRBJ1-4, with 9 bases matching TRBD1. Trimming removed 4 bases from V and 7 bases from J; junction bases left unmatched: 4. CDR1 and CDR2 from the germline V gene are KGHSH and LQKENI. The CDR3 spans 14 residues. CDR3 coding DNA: TGTGCCAGCTCACGGACAGGGGATGTTGAAAAACTGTTTTTT. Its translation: CASSRTGDVEKLFF.

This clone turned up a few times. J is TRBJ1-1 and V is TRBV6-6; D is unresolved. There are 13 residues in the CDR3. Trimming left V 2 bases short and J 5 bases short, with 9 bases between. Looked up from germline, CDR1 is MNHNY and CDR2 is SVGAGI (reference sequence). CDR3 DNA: TGTGCCAGCAGTTACGGGAGGGAAACTGAAGCTTTCTTT. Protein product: CASSYGRETEAFF.

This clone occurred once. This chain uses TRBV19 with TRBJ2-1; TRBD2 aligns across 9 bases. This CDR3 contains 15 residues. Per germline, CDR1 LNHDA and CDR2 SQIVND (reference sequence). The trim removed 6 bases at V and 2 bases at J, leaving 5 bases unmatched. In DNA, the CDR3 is TGTGCCAGTAGACTGACTAGCGGTGCCTACAATGAGCAGTTCTTC. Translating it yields CASRLTSGAYNEQFF. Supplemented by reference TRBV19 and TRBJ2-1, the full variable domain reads DGGITQSPKYLFRKEGQNVTLSCEQNLNHDAMYWYRQDPGQGLRLIYYSQIVNDFQKGDIAEGYSVSREKKESFPLTVTSAQKNPTAFYLCASRLTSGAYNEQFFGPGTRLTVL.

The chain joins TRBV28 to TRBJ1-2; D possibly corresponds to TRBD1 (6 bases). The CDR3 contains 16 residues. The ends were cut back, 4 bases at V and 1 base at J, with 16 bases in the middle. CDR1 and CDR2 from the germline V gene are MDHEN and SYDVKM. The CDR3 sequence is CASSSGAQGRNYGYTF. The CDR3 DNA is TGTGCCAGCAGTTCAGGGGCCCAGGGGCGTAACTATGGCTACACCTTC.

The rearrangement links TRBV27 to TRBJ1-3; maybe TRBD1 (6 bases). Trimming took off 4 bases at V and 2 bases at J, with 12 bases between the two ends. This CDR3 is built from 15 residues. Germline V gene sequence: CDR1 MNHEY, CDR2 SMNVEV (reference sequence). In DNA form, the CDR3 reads TGTGCCAGCAGTTACCAGGGGACTACTGGAAACACCATATATTTT. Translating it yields CASSYQGTTGNTIYF.

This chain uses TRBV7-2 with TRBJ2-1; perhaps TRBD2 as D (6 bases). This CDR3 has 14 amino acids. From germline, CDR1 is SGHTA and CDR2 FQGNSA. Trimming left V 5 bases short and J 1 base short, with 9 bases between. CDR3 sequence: CASSRSGSYNEQFF. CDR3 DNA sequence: TGTGCCAGCAGCCGTAGCGGATCCTACAATGAGCAGTTCTTC.

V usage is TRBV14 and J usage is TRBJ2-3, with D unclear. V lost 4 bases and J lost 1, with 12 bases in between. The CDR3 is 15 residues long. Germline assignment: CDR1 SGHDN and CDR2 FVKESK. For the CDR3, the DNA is TGTGCCAGCAGCCCCCATCCCGGAGGCACAGATACGCAGTATTTT. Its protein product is CASSPHPGGTDTQYF.

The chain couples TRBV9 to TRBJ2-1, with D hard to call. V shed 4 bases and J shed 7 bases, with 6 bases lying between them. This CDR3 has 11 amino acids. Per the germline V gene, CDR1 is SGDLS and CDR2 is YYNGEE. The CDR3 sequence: CASSPLNEQFF. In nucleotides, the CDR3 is TGTGCCAGCAGCCCCTTGAATGAGCAGTTCTTC.

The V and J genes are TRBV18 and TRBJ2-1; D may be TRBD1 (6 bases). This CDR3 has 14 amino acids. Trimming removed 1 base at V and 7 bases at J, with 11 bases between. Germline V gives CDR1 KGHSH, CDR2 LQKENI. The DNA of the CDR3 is TGTGCCAGCTCACCACAAGGACAGCGGAATGAGCAGTTCTTC. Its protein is CASSPQGQRNEQFF.

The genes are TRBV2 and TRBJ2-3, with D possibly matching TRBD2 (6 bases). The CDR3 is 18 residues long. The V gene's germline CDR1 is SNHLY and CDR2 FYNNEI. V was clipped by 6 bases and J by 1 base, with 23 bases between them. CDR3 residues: CASSSGTLRRWGTDTQYF. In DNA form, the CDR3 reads TGTGCCAGCAGCTCAGGGACTCTTAGGCGATGGGGCACAGATACGCAGTATTTT.

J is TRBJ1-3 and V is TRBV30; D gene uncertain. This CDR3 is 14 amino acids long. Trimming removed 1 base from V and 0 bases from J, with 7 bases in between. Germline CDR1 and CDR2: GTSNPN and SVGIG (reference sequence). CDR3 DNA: TGTGCCTGGAGTGGAGGGATCTCTGGAAACACCATATATTTT. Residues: CAWSGGISGNTIYF.

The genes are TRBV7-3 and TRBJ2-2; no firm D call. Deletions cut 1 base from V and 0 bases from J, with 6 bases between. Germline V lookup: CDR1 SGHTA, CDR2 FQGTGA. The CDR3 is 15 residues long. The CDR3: CASSLNLANTGELFF. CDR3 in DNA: TGTGCCAGCAGCTTAAATTTAGCGAACACCGGGGAGCTGTTTTTT.

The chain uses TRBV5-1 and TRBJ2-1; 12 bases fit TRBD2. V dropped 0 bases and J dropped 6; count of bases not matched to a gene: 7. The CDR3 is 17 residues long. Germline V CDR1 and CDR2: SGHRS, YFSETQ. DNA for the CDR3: TGCGCCAGCAGCTTGGGGGGGCTAGCGGGAGGGCCCAATGAGCAGTTCTTC. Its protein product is CASSLGGLAGGPNEQFF.

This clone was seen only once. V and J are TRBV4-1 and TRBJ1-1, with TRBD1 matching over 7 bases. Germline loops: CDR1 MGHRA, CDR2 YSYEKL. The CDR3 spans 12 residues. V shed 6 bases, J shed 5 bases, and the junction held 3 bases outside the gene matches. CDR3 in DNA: TGCGCCAGCAGACAACAGGGGACTGAAGCTTTCTTT. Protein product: CASRQQGTEAFF.

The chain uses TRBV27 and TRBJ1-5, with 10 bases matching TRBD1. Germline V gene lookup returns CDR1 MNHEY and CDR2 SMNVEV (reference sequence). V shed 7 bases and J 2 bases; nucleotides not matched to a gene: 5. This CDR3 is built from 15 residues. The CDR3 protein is CASTSGTGGNQPQHF. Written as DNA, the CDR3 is TGTGCCAGCACCTCCGGGACAGGGGGCAATCAGCCCCAGCATTTT.

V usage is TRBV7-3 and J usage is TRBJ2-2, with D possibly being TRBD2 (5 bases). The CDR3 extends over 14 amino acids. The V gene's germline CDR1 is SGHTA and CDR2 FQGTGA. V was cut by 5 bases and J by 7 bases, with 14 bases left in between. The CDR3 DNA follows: TGTGCCAGCAGCCCGGGATTTAATGGCGGGGAGCTGTTTTTT. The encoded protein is CASSPGFNGGELFF.

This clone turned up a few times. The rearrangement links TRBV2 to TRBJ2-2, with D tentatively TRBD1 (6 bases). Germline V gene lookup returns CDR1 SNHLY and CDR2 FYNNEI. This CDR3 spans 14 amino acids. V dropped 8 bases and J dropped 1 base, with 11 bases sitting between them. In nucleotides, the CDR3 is TGTGCCAGCGTTCCGACAGGGAACACCGGGGAGCTGTTTTTT. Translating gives CASVPTGNTGELFF.

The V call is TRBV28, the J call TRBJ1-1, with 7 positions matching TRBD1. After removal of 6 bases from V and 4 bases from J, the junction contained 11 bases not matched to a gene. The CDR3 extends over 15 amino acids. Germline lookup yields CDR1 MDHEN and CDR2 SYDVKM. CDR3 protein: CASRPLTGVGTEAFF. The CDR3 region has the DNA TGTGCCAGCAGGCCCCTCACAGGGGTAGGCACTGAAGCTTTCTTT. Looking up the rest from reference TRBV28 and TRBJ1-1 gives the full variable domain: DVKVTQSSRYLVKRTGEKVFLECVQDMDHENMFWYRQDPGLGLRLIYFSYDVKMKEKGDIPEGYSVSREKKERFSLILESASTNQTSMYLCASRPLTGVGTEAFFGQGTRLTVV.

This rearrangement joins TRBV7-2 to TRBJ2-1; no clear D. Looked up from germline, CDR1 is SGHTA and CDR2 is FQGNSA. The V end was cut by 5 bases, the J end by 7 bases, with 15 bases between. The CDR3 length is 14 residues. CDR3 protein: CASSPSGGWNEQFF. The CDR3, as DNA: TGTGCCAGCAGCCCGTCGGGTGGTTGGAATGAGCAGTTCTTC.

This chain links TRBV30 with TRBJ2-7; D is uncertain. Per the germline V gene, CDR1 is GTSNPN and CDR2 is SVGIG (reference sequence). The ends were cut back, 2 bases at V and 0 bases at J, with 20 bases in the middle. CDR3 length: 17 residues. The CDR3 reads CAWSIRLSSTSSYEQYF. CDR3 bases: TGTGCCTGGAGTATTAGATTGAGTTCCACGAGCTCCTACGAGCAGTACTTC.

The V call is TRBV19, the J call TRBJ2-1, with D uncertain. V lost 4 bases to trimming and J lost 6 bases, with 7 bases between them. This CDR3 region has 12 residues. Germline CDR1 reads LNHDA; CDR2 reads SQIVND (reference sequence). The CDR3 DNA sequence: TGTGCCAGTAGTAATAGAGCCAATGAGCAGTTCTTC. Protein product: CASSNRANEQFF.

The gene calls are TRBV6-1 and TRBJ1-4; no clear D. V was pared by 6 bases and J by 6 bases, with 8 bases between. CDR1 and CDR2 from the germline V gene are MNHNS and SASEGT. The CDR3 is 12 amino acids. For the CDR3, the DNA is TGTGCCAGCAGCGTAGCCTATGAAAAACTGTTTTTT. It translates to CASSVAYEKLFF.

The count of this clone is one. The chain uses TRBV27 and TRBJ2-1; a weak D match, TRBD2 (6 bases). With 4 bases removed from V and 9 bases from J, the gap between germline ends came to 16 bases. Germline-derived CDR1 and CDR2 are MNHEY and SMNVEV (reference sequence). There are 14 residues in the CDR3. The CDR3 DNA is TGTGCCAGCAGTTCCTCGACTAGTCTTACTGAGCAGTTCTTC. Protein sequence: CASSSSTSLTEQFF.

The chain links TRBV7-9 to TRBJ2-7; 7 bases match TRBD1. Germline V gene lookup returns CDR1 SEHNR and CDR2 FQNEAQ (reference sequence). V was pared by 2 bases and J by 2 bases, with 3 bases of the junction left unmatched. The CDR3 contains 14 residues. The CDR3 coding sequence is TGTGCCAGCAGCTTACCGGGACAGACCTACGAGCAGTACTTC. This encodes CASSLPGQTYEQYF. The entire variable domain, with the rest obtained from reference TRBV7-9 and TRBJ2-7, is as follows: DTGVSQNPRHKITKRGQNVTFRCDPISEHNRLYWYRQTLGQGPEFLTYFQNEAQLEKSRLLSDRFSAERPKGSFSTLEIQRTEQGDSAMYLCASSLPGQTYEQYFGPGTRLTVT.

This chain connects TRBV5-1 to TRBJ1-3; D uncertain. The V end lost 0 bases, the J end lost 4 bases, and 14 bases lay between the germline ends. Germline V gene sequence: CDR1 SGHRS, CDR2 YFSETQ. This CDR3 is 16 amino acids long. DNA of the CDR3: TGCGCCAGCAGCTTGGACCAACAATCTTTAGGAAACACCATATATTTT. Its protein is CASSLDQQSLGNTIYF.

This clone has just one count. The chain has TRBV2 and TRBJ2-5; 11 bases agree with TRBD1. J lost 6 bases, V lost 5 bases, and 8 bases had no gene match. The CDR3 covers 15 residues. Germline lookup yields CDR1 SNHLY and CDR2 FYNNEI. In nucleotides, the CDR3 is TGTGCCAGCAGTAACCCGGACAGGGGGCTAAAGACCCAGTACTTC. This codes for CASSNPDRGLKTQYF.

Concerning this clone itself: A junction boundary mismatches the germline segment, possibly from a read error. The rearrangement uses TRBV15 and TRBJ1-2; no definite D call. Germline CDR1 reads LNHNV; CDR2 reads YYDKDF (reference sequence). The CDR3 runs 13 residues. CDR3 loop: CATSRDYMAGLSF. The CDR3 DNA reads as TGTGCCACCAGCAGAGATTATATGGCTGGCCTCTCCTTC.

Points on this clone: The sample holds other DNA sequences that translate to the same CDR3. The CDR3 sequence: CASRSLQGSNQPQHF. Here the CDR3 DNA reads TGTGCCAGCAGGTCTCTTCAGGGTAGCAATCAGCCCCAGCATTTT. The chain couples TRBV28 to TRBJ1-5; D may be TRBD1 (5 bases). The CDR3 loop spans 15 amino acids. Trimming removed 6 bases at V and 0 bases at J, with 12 bases between. Per the germline V gene, CDR1 is MDHEN and CDR2 is SYDVKM.

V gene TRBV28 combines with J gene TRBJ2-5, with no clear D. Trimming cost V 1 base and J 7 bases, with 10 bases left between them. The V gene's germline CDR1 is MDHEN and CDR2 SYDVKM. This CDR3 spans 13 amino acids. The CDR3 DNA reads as TGTGCCAGCAGTTTATACTCCCTAGGGACCCAGTACTTC. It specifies CASSLYSLGTQYF.

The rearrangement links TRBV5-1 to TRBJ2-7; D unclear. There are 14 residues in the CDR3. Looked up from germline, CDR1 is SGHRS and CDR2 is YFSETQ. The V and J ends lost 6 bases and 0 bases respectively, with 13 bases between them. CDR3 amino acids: CASIDSPNSYEQYF. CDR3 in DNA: TGCGCCAGCATTGACTCCCCCAACTCCTACGAGCAGTACTTC.

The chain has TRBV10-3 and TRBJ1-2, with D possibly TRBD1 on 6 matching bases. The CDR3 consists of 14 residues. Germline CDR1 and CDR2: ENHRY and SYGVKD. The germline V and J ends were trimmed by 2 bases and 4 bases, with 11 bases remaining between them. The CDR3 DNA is TGTGCCATCAGTGAGGACAGGAGTTCCTATGGCTACACCTTC. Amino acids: CAISEDRSSYGYTF.